The 24 T cell receptor beta chains below all came from one sample that was sequenced in a study of T cells in localized non-small cell lung cancer. Sequencing was performed with immunoSEQ multiplex PCR; in TCRdb, only in-frame clones are kept and a portion is missing. The table lists approximately 150,000 clones, roughly 90% of them singletons. Sequenced here: peripheral blood, sampled before any cancer treatment. These receptors came from a female donor over 55 with stage I lung adenocarcinoma.

The V call is TRBV4-1, the J call TRBJ1-1, with D hard to call. The CDR3 covers 16 residues. CDR1 MGHRA and CDR2 YSYEKL come from the germline V gene. Trimming took off 3 bases at V and 2 bases at J, with 16 bases between the two ends. CDR3 nucleotide sequence: TGCGCCAGCAGCCACGACACGGGAAGGGCAAACACTGAAGCTTTCTTT. Its translation is CASSHDTGRANTEAFF.

This rearrangement joins TRBV7-9 to TRBJ2-1; D is undetermined. This CDR3 region has 14 residues. Germline V gene data show CDR1 as SEHNR and CDR2 as FQNEAQ (reference sequence). V gave up 1 base and J gave up 4 bases, with 8 bases separating them. The CDR3 DNA follows: TGTGCCAGCAGCTTAGTAAACGGGTACAATGAGCAGTTCTTC. This encodes CASSLVNGYNEQFF.

The chain carries TRBV9 and TRBJ2-3, with D possibly matching TRBD2 (5 bases). There are 17 residues in the CDR3. Per germline, CDR1 SGDLS and CDR2 YYNGEE. Trimming removed 0 bases from V and 4 bases from J, with 18 bases in between. The CDR3 sequence is CASSVVPSPTRSDTQYF. The CDR3 DNA follows: TGTGCCAGCAGCGTAGTTCCTAGCCCCACGAGGTCAGATACGCAGTATTTT.

The chain uses TRBV6-6 and TRBJ1-2, with TRBD1 matching 8 bases. Germline V gene data show CDR1 as MNHNY and CDR2 as SVGAGI (reference sequence). The CDR3 extends over 12 amino acids. After removal of 9 bases from V and 2 bases from J, the junction contained 2 bases not matched to a gene. Here the CDR3 reads CASQGANYGYTF. The CDR3 nucleotides are TGTGCCAGTCAGGGGGCGAACTATGGCTACACCTTC.

This sequence joins TRBV10-1 and TRBJ2-5; 14 bases align to TRBD2. This CDR3 comprises 14 residues. Germline-derived CDR1 and CDR2 are WNHNN and SYGVQD (reference sequence). V was pared by 2 bases and J by 12 bases, with 5 bases of the junction left unmatched. The CDR3 spells CASSEGLAGGPKYF. The CDR3 DNA reads as TGCGCCAGCAGTGAGGGACTAGCGGGAGGACCTAAGTACTTC.

The V call is TRBV28, the J call TRBJ2-7, with D possibly being TRBD1 (5 bases). V shed 2 bases and J shed 1 base, with 12 bases lying between them. Germline CDR1 MDHEN, CDR2 SYDVKM. This CDR3 comprises 15 residues. CDR3 residues: CASSLVSRGSYEQYF. Here the CDR3 DNA reads TGTGCCAGCAGTTTAGTAAGTAGGGGATCCTACGAGCAGTACTTC.

The rearrangement uses TRBV7-3 and TRBJ1-1, with D possibly matching TRBD1 (5 bases). Trimming took 5 bases from V and 0 from J, leaving 16 bases between them. Germline CDR1 SGHTA, CDR2 FQGTGA. This CDR3 is built from 16 residues. This CDR3 reads CASSPGTRQMNTEAFF. The CDR3 DNA is TGTGCCAGCAGCCCTGGGACCCGGCAGATGAACACTGAAGCTTTCTTT.

The chain couples TRBV2 to TRBJ2-6; 10 bases are a match to TRBD1. The V gene's germline CDR1 is SNHLY and CDR2 FYNNEI. CDR3 length: 16 residues. V dropped 6 bases and J dropped 0; count of bases not matched to a gene: 2. The CDR3 region is CASRRTGGSGANVLTF. DNA of the CDR3: TGTGCCAGCAGACGGACAGGGGGCTCTGGGGCCAACGTCCTGACTTTC.

The V and J genes are TRBV6-1 and TRBJ2-7; the D call may be TRBD1 or TRBD2 (5 bases each). This CDR3 is built from 15 residues. Germline CDR1 MNHNS, CDR2 SASEGT. Trimming removed 3 bases from V and 0 bases from J, with 12 bases in between. CDR3 bases: TGTGCCAGCAGTGAGGTTTGGGACCCCTCCTACGAGCAGTACTTC. It codes for CASSEVWDPSYEQYF.

The J gene is TRBJ2-7, the V gene TRBV11-2; D gene ambiguous. The CDR3 extends over 15 amino acids. With 1 base removed from V and 5 bases from J, the gap between germline ends came to 15 bases. In germline, CDR1 is SGHAT, CDR2 FQNNGV. The CDR3 is CASSLGPALGNEQYF. The CDR3 nucleotides read TGTGCCAGCAGCTTAGGCCCGGCCCTTGGCAACGAGCAGTACTTC.

The chain employs TRBV7-2 and TRBJ2-7; D call uncertain. There are 14 residues in the CDR3. The germline V and J ends were trimmed by 1 base and 3 bases, with 10 bases remaining between them. Germline CDR1 is SGHTA and CDR2 is FQGNSA. CDR3 amino acids: CASSLEGRLYEQYF. CDR3 sequence (DNA): TGTGCCAGCAGCTTAGAGGGTCGGCTCTACGAGCAGTACTTC.

The chain combines TRBV5-1 with TRBJ2-5; D might be TRBD2 (6 bases). The V gene lost 5 bases and the J gene lost 4 bases, with 12 bases spanning the gap. Germline V gives CDR1 SGHRS, CDR2 YFSETQ. This CDR3 spans 13 amino acids. The DNA for the CDR3 is TGCGCCAGCAGGGGTCAGGGAGGAGAGACCCAGTACTTC. This encodes CASRGQGGETQYF. Supplemented by reference TRBV5-1 and TRBJ2-5, the full variable domain reads KAGVTQTPRYLIKTRGQQVTLSCSPISGHRSVSWYQQTPGQGLQFLFEYFSETQRNKGNFPGRFSGRQFSNSRSEMNVSTLELGDSALYLCASRGQGGETQYFGPGTRLLVL.

The rearrangement links TRBV5-4 to TRBJ2-1; D may be TRBD2 (6 bases). The length of the CDR3 is 19 residues. CDR1 is SGHNT and CDR2 is YYREEE in the germline V gene (reference sequence). Deletions cut 4 bases from V and 1 base from J, with 24 bases between. As DNA, the CDR3 is TGTGCCAGCAGCCGGCCCCCCCGCGGGGTCGGAGGGTCCTACAATGAGCAGTTCTTC. This sequence encodes CASSRPPRGVGGSYNEQFF.

The chain combines TRBV5-5 with TRBJ2-2, with D perhaps TRBD2 (5 bases). CDR3 length: 15 amino acids. Looked up from germline, CDR1 is SGHKS and CDR2 is YYEKEE (reference sequence). The germline V and J ends were trimmed by 2 bases and 0 bases, with 8 bases remaining between them. The chain's CDR3 is CASSLAATNTGELFF. The CDR3 bases are TGTGCCAGCAGCTTAGCGGCTACGAACACCGGGGAGCTGTTTTTT.

The CDR3 loop is CASTRQLLEDTQYF. In DNA form, the CDR3 reads TGTGCCAGCACTCGGCAACTACTGGAAGATACGCAGTATTTT. This chain uses TRBV6-1 with TRBJ2-3; D call uncertain. CDR3 size: 14 residues. The germline V gene has CDR1 MNHNS and CDR2 SASEGT. V lost 7 bases, J lost 5 bases, and 16 bases lay in between.

The chain recombines TRBV19 with TRBJ2-3, with D perhaps matching TRBD1 (5 bases). The CDR3 loop spans 15 amino acids. Germline V CDR1 and CDR2: LNHDA, SQIVND (reference sequence). Trimming took off 1 base at V and 4 bases at J, with 12 bases between the two ends. The CDR3 DNA reads as TGTGCCAGTAGTATAGCAGGGAAAGACCCAGATACGCAGTATTTT. Translation gives CASSIAGKDPDTQYF.

There are many counts of this clone. This chain links TRBV27 with TRBJ2-1; unclear D gene. Trimming removed 5 bases at V and 4 bases at J, with 3 bases between. Germline CDR1 MNHEY, CDR2 SMNVEV (reference sequence). The CDR3 totals 11 residues. The CDR3 DNA is TGTGCCAGCAGTAAATACAATGAGCAGTTCTTC. Translation: CASSKYNEQFF.

J is TRBJ1-5 and V is TRBV5-8, with 7 bases fitting TRBD1. After removal of 5 bases from V and 9 bases from J, the junction contained 8 bases not matched to a gene. The V gene's germline CDR1 is SGHTS and CDR2 YDEGEE. This CDR3 is 13 amino acids long. CDR3 DNA: TGTGCCAGCAGGACAGGGAAGGTAGGGCCCCAGCATTTT. The encoded protein is CASRTGKVGPQHF.

The chain carries TRBV4-1 and TRBJ2-3; weak D call: TRBD2 (5 bases). Trimming cost V 10 bases and J 5 bases, with 16 bases left between them. Germline V gives CDR1 MGHRA, CDR2 YSYEKL. The CDR3 extends over 13 amino acids. The chain's CDR3 is CATRGPWGDTQYF. CDR3 DNA sequence: TGCGCCACCCGAGGGCCCTGGGGAGATACGCAGTATTTT.

V is TRBV7-9 and J is TRBJ2-3, with D possibly being TRBD1 or TRBD2 (5 bases each). Germline CDR1 is SEHNR and CDR2 is FQNEAQ (reference sequence). The CDR3 covers 16 residues. V lost 0 bases to trimming and J lost 0 bases, with 10 bases between them. CDR3 sequence reads: CASSLAGVASTDTQYF. As DNA, the CDR3 is TGTGCCAGCAGCTTAGCGGGGGTAGCTAGCACAGATACGCAGTATTTT.

CDR3 loop: CASNFQRYSNQPQHF. The CDR3 coding sequence is TGTGCCAGTAATTTCCAGAGGTATAGCAATCAGCCCCAGCATTTT. V usage is TRBV19 and J usage is TRBJ1-5; unclear D gene. V lost 7 bases, J lost 0 bases, and 13 bases lay in between. There are 15 residues in the CDR3. The germline V gene encodes CDR1 LNHDA and CDR2 SQIVND (reference sequence).

The sample holds one count of this clone. The CDR3 DNA sequence: TGTGCCAGCAGTCCCCGGGCCTGGGCGACCCAGTACTTC. Its protein product is CASSPRAWATQYF. The rearrangement uses TRBV6-1 and TRBJ2-5, with D unresolved. Trimming cost V 5 bases and J 7 bases, with 14 bases left between them. The CDR3 has 13 residues. Germline V gene data show CDR1 as MNHNS and CDR2 as SASEGT.

The CDR3 DNA sequence: TGTGCCCGTTCCATGGGGAAGACCCAGTACTTC. Its protein is CARSMGKTQYF. The chain links TRBV30 to TRBJ2-5; D ambiguous. In germline, CDR1 is GTSNPN, CDR2 SVGIG (reference sequence). The CDR3 covers 11 residues. The germline V and J ends were trimmed by 8 bases and 6 bases, with 13 bases remaining between them.

This rearrangement joins TRBV11-2 to TRBJ1-3, with D uncertain. Germline V gives CDR1 SGHAT, CDR2 FQNNGV. There are 13 residues in the CDR3. The V end lost 4 bases, the J end lost 2 bases, and 6 bases lay between the germline ends. CDR3 sequence (DNA): TGTGCCAGCAGCTCTCAGGCTGGAAACACCATATATTTT. Amino acids: CASSSQAGNTIYF.